These T cell receptor beta chains were read from a single sample in a study of blood T cell repertoires in COVID-19. Only in-frame clones appear in the TCRdb table, and some are missing; sequencing was by immunoSEQ multiplex PCR. The data contain just under 350,000 clones, 88% of them singletons. The material sequenced was peripheral blood. The receptors shown here come from a woman in her 70s with COVID-19, enrolled during active disease. The CDR3 runs from the conserved cysteine through the conserved F or W. Fields, in order: V gene, clone size, D gene, J gene, CDR3 protein, CDR3 DNA. A D gene is named only where the DNA matches it firmly. The size of a clone is reported for some rows only, either as once, few or many, or as a class for expanded clones.

V gene: TRBV4-3
clone size: .
D gene: TRBD1
J gene: TRBJ1-4
CDR3 protein: CASSGTANEKLFF
CDR3 DNA: TGCGCCAGCAGCGGGACAGCTAATGAAAAACTGTTTTTT

V gene: TRBV7-2
clone size: once
D gene: .
J gene: TRBJ2-6
CDR3 protein: CASSPILSANVLTF
CDR3 DNA: TGTGCCAGCAGCCCTATCCTAAGCGCCAACGTCCTGACTTTC

V gene: TRBV2
clone size: .
D gene: .
J gene: TRBJ1-6
CDR3 protein: CASSDREGTPYNSPLHF
CDR3 DNA: TGTGCCAGCAGTGATAGGGAGGGGACACCTTATAATTCACCCCTCCACTTT

V gene: TRBV5-6
clone size: .
D gene: TRBD1
J gene: TRBJ1-6
CDR3 protein: CASSTGQGTSPLHF
CDR3 DNA: TGTGCCAGCAGTACGGGACAGGGGACTTCACCCCTCCACTTT

V gene: TRBV5-8
clone size: .
D gene: .
J gene: TRBJ2-2
CDR3 protein: CASSLAGVPTGELFF
CDR3 DNA: TGTGCCAGCAGCTTGGCGGGGGTCCCGACCGGGGAGCTGTTTTTT

V gene: TRBV4-3
clone size: once
D gene: .
J gene: TRBJ1-6
CDR3 protein: CASSQDAGGNSPLHF
CDR3 DNA: TGCGCCAGCAGCCAAGACGCGGGGGGGAATTCACCCCTCCACTTT

V gene: TRBV27
clone size: .
D gene: .
J gene: TRBJ2-7
CDR3 protein: CASSLKQGYEQYF
CDR3 DNA: TGTGCCAGCAGTTTAAAACAGGGCTACGAGCAGTACTTC

V gene: TRBV10-3
clone size: .
D gene: TRBD1
J gene: TRBJ1-2
CDR3 protein: CAISEATGDGYTF
CDR3 DNA: TGTGCCATCAGTGAGGCGACAGGGGACGGCTACACCTTC

V gene: TRBV25-1
clone size: once
D gene: .
J gene: TRBJ2-7
CDR3 protein: CASSANYEQYF
CDR3 DNA: TGTGCCAGCAGTGCTAACTACGAGCAGTACTTC

V gene: TRBV9
clone size: .
D gene: .
J gene: TRBJ1-1
CDR3 protein: CASSGEVGGTEAFF
CDR3 DNA: TGTGCCAGCAGCGGGGAGGTTGGGGGGACTGAAGCTTTCTTT

V gene: TRBV10-3
clone size: .
D gene: TRBD1
J gene: TRBJ1-5
CDR3 protein: CAISDHDRVGNQPQHF
CDR3 DNA: TGTGCCATCAGTGATCACGACAGGGTAGGCAATCAGCCCCAGCATTTT

V gene: TRBV5-1
clone size: .
D gene: .
J gene: TRBJ2-7
CDR3 protein: CASSSEYREYEQYF
CDR3 DNA: TGCGCCAGCAGCTCCGAGTACAGGGAATACGAGCAGTACTTC

V gene: TRBV19
clone size: .
D gene: .
J gene: TRBJ1-2
CDR3 protein: CASSIVRTEASRRYTF
CDR3 DNA: TGTGCCAGTAGTATAGTTCGGACAGAAGCTTCTCGCCGCTACACCTTC

V gene: TRBV7-2
clone size: .
D gene: TRBD1
J gene: TRBJ1-2
CDR3 protein: CASSLPYGQGDGYTF
CDR3 DNA: TGTGCCAGCAGCTTACCCTATGGACAGGGGGATGGCTACACCTTC

V gene: TRBV5-1
clone size: .
D gene: TRBD2
J gene: TRBJ2-1
CDR3 protein: CASSPGRGAYNEQFF
CDR3 DNA: TGCGCCAGCAGCCCCGGACGGGGGGCCTACAATGAGCAGTTCTTC

V gene: TRBV5-1
clone size: .
D gene: TRBD1
J gene: TRBJ1-1
CDR3 protein: CASSLTGTGENTEAFF
CDR3 DNA: TGCGCCAGCAGCTTAACCGGGACAGGGGAGAACACTGAAGCTTTCTTT

V gene: TRBV7-9
clone size: .
D gene: .
J gene: TRBJ1-2
CDR3 protein: CASSLDPGAWGYTF
CDR3 DNA: TGTGCCAGCAGCTTAGACCCAGGGGCATGGGGCTACACCTTC

V gene: TRBV5-1
clone size: .
D gene: .
J gene: TRBJ2-3
CDR3 protein: CASSPLGRALDTQYF
CDR3 DNA: TGCGCCAGCAGCCCCCTGGGCAGAGCCTTAGATACGCAGTATTTT

V gene: TRBV19
clone size: .
D gene: TRBD2
J gene: TRBJ2-3
CDR3 protein: CASRPAGAGDTQYF
CDR3 DNA: TGTGCCAGTAGACCAGCGGGGGCGGGAGATACGCAGTATTTT

V gene: TRBV6-1
clone size: .
D gene: .
J gene: TRBJ2-5
CDR3 protein: CASSEVDSQETQYF
CDR3 DNA: TGTGCCAGCAGTGAAGTGGACAGTCAAGAGACCCAGTACTTC

V gene: TRBV24-1
clone size: .
D gene: TRBD1
J gene: TRBJ2-1
CDR3 protein: CATSDSWTGGMDEQFF
CDR3 DNA: TGTGCCACCAGTGATTCGTGGACAGGGGGTATGGATGAGCAGTTCTTC

V gene: TRBV6-5
clone size: .
D gene: .
J gene: TRBJ1-1
CDR3 protein: CATAFLGLSPEAFF
CDR3 DNA: TGTGCCACCGCCTTCTTGGGACTGAGCCCTGAAGCTTTCTTT

V gene: TRBV19
clone size: .
D gene: .
J gene: TRBJ1-5
CDR3 protein: CASSMSGKGQPQHF
CDR3 DNA: TGTGCCAGTAGTATGTCGGGGAAGGGTCAGCCCCAGCATTTT

V gene: TRBV10-3
clone size: .
D gene: .
J gene: TRBJ2-5
CDR3 protein: CAISERQNQETQYF
CDR3 DNA: TGTGCCATCAGTGAACGACAGAACCAAGAGACCCAGTACTTC